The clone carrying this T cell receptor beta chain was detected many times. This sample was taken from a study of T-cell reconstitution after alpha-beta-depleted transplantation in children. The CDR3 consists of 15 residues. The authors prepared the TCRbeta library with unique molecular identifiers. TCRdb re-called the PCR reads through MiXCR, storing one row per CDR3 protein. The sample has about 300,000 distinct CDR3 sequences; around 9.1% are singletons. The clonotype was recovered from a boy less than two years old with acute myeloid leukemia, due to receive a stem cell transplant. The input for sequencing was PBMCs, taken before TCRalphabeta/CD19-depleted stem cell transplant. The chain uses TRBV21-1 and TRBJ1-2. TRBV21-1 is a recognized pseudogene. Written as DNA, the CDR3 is TGTGCCAGCAGCAAAGGAGAGGGTCCAAACTATGGCTACACCTTC. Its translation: CASSKGEGPNYGYTF.